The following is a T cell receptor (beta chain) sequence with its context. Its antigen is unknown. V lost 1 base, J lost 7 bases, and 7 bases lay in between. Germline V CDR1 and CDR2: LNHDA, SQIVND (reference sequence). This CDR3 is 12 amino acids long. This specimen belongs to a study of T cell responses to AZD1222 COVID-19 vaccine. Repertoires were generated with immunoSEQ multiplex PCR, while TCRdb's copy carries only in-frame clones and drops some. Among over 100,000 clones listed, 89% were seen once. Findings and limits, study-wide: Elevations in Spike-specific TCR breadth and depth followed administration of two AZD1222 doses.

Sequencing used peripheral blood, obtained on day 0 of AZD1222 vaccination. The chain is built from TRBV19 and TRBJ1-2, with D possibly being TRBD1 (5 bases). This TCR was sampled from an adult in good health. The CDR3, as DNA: TGTGCCAGTAGTATAGGGGGGATTGGCTACACCTTC. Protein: CASSIGGIGYTF. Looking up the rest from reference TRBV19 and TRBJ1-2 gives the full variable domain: DGGITQSPKYLFRKEGQNVTLSCEQNLNHDAMYWYRQDPGQGLRLIYYSQIVNDFQKGDIAEGYSVSREKKESFPLTVTSAQKNPTAFYLCASSIGGIGYTFGSGTRLTVV.